Sequencing of this T cell receptor (beta chain) was carried out in a study of read filtering for tumor transcriptome and immune sequencing. For the study at large: Mean patient age was around 66 years, range roughly 40 to 80; around 17 male, more than 11 female.

This clonotype appeared many times. Its cognate antigen is unknown. Molecular barcoded adaptors covering alpha/delta and beta/gamma chains were used on approximately 400 ng RNA. From the reads, TCRdb called clonotypes with MiXCR, one entry per CDR3 protein. Seen here are 8,900 or so distinct CDR3 sequences, roughly 15% observed once, and the top ten hold approximately 26%. J gave up 4 bases and V 7 bases, and 5 bases lay outside the gene matches. The CDR3 runs to 13 residues. CDR1 is SGHTA and CDR2 is FQGNSA in the germline V gene. Study-wide points: Single-read clonotypes: around 81% of IR-seq clonotypes (approximately 4% of reads), roughly 73% of RNA-seq clonotypes (nearly 45% of reads). Compared with RNA-seq, IR-seq gave much higher clonotype depth and reliability.

The V and J genes are TRBV7-2 and TRBJ2-5, with 8 bases lining up with TRBD1. The material sequenced was a population of CD138-negative cells sorted from bone marrow. The TCR sequence derives from a donor at least 40 years old with multiple myeloma. The CDR3 spells CASTPDRGETQYF. The CDR3 bases are TGTGCCAGCACCCCTGACAGGGGAGAGACCCAGTACTTC.